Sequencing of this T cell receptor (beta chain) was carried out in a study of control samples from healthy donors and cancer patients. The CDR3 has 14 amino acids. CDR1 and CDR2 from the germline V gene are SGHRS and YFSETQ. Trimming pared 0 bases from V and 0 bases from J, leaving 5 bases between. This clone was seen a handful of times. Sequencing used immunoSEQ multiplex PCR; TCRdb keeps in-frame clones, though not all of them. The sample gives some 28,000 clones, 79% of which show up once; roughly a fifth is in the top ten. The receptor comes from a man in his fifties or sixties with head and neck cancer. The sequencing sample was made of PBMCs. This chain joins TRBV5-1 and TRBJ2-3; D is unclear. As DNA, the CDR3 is TGCGCCAGCAGCTTGGCCGGGAGCACAGATACGCAGTATTTT. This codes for CASSLAGSTDTQYF.